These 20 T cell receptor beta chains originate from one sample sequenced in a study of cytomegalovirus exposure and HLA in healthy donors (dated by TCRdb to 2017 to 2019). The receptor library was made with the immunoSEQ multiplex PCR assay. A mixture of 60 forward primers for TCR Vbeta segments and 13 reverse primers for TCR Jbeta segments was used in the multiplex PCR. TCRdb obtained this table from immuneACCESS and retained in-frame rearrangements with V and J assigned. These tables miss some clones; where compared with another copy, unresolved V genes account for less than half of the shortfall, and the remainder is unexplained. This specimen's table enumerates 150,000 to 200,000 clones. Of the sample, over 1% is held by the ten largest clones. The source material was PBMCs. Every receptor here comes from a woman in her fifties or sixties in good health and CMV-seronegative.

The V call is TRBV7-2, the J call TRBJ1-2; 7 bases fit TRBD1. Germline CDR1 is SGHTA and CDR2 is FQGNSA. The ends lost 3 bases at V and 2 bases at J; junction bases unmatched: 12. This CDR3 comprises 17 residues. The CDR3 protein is CASSFAGGPHQNYGYTF. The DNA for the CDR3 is TGTGCCAGCAGCTTCGCAGGGGGGCCTCACCAGAACTATGGCTACACCTTC.

DNA for the CDR3: TGTGCCAGCAGCCAAGGAAGTGTGGGGGCACCCTACGAGCAGTACTTC. Translated, it gives CASSQGSVGAPYEQYF. The chain employs TRBV4-2 and TRBJ2-7; the D gene is possibly TRBD1 (6 bases). Deletions cut 1 base from V and 2 bases from J, with 15 bases between. CDR1 and CDR2 from the germline V gene are LGHNA and YNFKEQ. The CDR3 sequence is 16 residues long.

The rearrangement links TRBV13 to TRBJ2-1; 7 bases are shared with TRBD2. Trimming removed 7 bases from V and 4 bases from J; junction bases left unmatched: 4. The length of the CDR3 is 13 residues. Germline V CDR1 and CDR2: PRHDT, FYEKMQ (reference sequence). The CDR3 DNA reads TGTGCCAGCACCTCGGGGGGTTACAATGAGCAGTTCTTC. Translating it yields CASTSGGYNEQFF.

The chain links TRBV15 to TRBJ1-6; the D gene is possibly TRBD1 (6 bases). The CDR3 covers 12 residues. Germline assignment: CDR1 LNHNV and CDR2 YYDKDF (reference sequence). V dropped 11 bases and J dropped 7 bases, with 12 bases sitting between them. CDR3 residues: CAAGQTNSPLHF. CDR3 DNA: TGTGCCGCCGGACAGACAAATTCACCCCTCCACTTT.

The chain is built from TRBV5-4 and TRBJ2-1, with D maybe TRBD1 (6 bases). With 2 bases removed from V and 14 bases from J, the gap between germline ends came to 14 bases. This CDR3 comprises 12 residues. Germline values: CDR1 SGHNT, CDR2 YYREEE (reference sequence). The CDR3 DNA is TGTGCCAGCAGCTTAGACACAGGGTCTAAGTTCTTC. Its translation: CASSLDTGSKFF.

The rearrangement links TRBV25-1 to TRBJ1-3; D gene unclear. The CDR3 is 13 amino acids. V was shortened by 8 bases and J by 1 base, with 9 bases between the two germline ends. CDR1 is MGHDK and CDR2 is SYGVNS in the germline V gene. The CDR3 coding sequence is TGTGCCAGCCTGTCGGGTTCTGGAAACACCATATATTTT. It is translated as CASLSGSGNTIYF. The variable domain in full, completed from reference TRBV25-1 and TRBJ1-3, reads EADIYQTPRYLVIGTGKKITLECSQTMGHDKMYWYQQDPGMELHLIHYSYGVNSTEKGDLSSESTVSRIRTEHFPLTLESARPSHTSQYLCASLSGSGNTIYFGEGSWLTVV.

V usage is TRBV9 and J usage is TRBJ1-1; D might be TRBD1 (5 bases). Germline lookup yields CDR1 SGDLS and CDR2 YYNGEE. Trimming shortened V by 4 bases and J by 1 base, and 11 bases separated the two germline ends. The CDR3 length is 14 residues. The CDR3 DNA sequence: TGTGCCAGCAGCCCGCAAACAGGGAACACTGAAGCTTTCTTT. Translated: CASSPQTGNTEAFF.

The CDR3 region has the DNA TGTGCCGGGCCGGGACAGAACTATGGCTACACCTTC. Translation gives CAGPGQNYGYTF. The J gene is TRBJ1-2, the V gene TRBV2; TRBD1 agrees at 7 bases. V trimming: 11 bases; J trimming: 2 bases; junction bases outside the gene matches: 5. Germline loops: CDR1 SNHLY, CDR2 FYNNEI. CDR3 length: 12 residues. Filled out from reference TRBV2 and TRBJ1-2, the complete variable domain reads EPEVTQTPSHQVTQMGQEVILRCVPISNHLYFYWYRQILGQKVEFLVSFYNNEISEKSEIFDDQFSVERPDGSNFTLKIRSTKLEDSAMYFCAGPGQNYGYTFGSGTRLTVV.

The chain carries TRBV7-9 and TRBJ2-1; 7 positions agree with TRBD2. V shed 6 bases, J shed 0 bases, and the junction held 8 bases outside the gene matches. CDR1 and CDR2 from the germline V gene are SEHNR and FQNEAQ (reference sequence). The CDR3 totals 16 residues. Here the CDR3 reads CASRSGGSPSYNEQFF. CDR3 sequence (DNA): TGTGCCAGCAGGTCGGGGGGATCCCCCTCCTACAATGAGCAGTTCTTC.

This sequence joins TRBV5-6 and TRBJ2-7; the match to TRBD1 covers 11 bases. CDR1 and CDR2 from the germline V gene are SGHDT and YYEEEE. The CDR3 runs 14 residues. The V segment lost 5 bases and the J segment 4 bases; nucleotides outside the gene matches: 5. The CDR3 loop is CASRSGTGGYEQYF. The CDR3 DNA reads TGTGCCAGCAGATCCGGGACAGGGGGGTACGAGCAGTACTTC.

The CDR3 DNA reads TGTGCCAGCAGTTACCGGGGACTAAGCTCCGGGGAGCTGTTTTTT. Translated, it gives CASSYRGLSSGELFF. V gene TRBV6-5 combines with J gene TRBJ2-2, with TRBD2 matching over 7 bases. CDR3 size: 15 residues. The germline gives CDR1 MNHEY, CDR2 SVGAGI. V was clipped by 2 bases and J by 6 bases; unmatched bases: 6.

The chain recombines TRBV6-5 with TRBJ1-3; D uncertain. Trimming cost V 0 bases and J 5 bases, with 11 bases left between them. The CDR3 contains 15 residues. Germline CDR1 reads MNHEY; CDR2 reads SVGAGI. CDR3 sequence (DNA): TGTGCCAGCAGTTACTCGGCCGAAAGAAGAAACACCATATATTTT. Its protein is CASSYSAERRNTIYF.

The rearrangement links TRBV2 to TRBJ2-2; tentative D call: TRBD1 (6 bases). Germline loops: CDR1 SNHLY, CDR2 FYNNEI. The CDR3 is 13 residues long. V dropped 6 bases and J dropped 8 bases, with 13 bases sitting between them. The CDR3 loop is CASSVAGAGELFF. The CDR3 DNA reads TGTGCCAGCAGCGTTGCAGGGGCAGGGGAGCTGTTTTTT.

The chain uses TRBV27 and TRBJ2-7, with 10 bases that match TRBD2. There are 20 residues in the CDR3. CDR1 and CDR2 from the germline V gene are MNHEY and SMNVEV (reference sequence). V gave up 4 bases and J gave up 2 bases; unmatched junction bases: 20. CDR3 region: CASSSIQRTSGFIRPYEQYF. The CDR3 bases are TGTGCCAGCAGTTCCATTCAAAGGACTAGCGGATTCATTCGCCCCTACGAGCAGTACTTC.

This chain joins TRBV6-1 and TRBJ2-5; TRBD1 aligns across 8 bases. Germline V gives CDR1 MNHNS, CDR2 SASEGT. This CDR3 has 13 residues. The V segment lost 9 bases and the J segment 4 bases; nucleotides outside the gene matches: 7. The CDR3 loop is CASATGGGETQYF. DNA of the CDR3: TGTGCCAGTGCAACAGGGGGAGGAGAGACCCAGTACTTC.

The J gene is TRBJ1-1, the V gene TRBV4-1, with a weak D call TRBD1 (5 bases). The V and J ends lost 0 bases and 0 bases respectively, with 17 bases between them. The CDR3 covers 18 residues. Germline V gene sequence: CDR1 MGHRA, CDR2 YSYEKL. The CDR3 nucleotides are TGCGCCAGCAGCCAAGATGGGGGGTTTTACAGTTTGAACACTGAAGCTTTCTTT. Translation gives CASSQDGGFYSLNTEAFF.

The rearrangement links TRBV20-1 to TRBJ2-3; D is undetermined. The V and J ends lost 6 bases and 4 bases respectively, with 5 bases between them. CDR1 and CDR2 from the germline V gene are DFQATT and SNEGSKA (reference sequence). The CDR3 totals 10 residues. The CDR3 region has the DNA TGCAGTGCCTTAGCAGATACGCAGTATTTT. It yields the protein CSALADTQYF.

In nucleotides, the CDR3 is TGCACCAGCAGCCAAGATAATCCTAGGCCCTTCTCCTACAATGAGCAGTTCTTC. Encoded protein: CTSSQDNPRPFSYNEQFF. The V call is TRBV1, the J call TRBJ2-1; the table's D call, TRBD2, was not checked against the DNA. TRBV1 represents a pseudogene. CDR3 length: 18 residues.

CDR3 bases: TGTGCCAGCAGCTTTGGCGGGAGACAAGAGACCCAGTACTTC. Translation gives CASSFGGRQETQYF. The chain couples TRBV5-5 to TRBJ2-5; 7 bases are a match to TRBD2. The CDR3 loop spans 14 amino acids. Germline assignment: CDR1 SGHKS and CDR2 YYEKEE (reference sequence). V was pared by 2 bases and J by 2 bases, with 3 bases of the junction left unmatched. Full variable domain (outside the CDR3, taken from reference TRBV5-5 and TRBJ2-5): DAGVTQSPTHLIKTRGQQVTLRCSPISGHKSVSWYQQVLGQGPQFIFQYYEKEERGRGNFPDRFSARQFPNYSSELNVNALLLGDSALYLCASSFGGRQETQYFGPGTRLLVL.

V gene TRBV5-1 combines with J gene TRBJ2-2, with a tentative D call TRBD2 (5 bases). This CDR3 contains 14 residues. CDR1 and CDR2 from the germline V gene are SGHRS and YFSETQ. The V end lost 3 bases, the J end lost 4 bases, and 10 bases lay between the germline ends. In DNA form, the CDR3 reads TGCGCCAGCAGCTCGGGAACGATCACCGGGGAGCTGTTTTTT. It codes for CASSSGTITGELFF. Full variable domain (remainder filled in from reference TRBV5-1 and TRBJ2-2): KAGVTQTPRYLIKTRGQQVTLSCSPISGHRSVSWYQQTPGQGLQFLFEYFSETQRNKGNFPGRFSGRQFSNSRSEMNVSTLELGDSALYLCASSSGTITGELFFGEGSRLTVL.